This T cell receptor beta chain was documented in a study of T cell responses to AZD1222 COVID-19 vaccine (dated by TCRdb to about 2021). Study-level background: AZD1222 recipients whose second dose came at about 4 weeks and those whose second dose came at about 12 weeks were combined into one group, since spike-specific TCR depth and breadth did not differ between the two schedules. TCR sequencing covered about 230 trial participants: around 210 given two doses of AZD1222 and 26 given two doses of MenACWY control vaccine. Trial participants were enrolled into age subgroups of 18-55, 56-69 and 70-plus years, which contained approximately 150, 30 and 60 TCR-sequenced participants, respectively. Paper-wide results and their limitations: A significant rise in spike-specific TCR breadth and depth was observed after two AZD1222 doses relative to day 0 and relative to MenACWY recipients. Epitopes outside the regions mutated in the B.1.351 and B.1.1.7 variants were reportedly recognized by nearly half of the unique spike-specific TCRs. The vaccine-associated CD4 TCRs covered the entire spike protein, and the dominant responses fell in regions 160-218 and 743-854. Most participants were white British and females outnumbered males, and the authors suggested that clonal diversity may have been underestimated. Because no day 14 peak-response samples were available, repertoires were characterized only after the peak T cell response. Conclusions about previously exposed vaccinees are limited because only six or seven AZD1222 recipients were SARS-CoV-2 seropositive at baseline. In the small 56-69-year group, the increase in depth fell short of significance, most likely because of low power.

Inclusive of the bounding cysteine and phenylalanine, the CDR3 is 17 residues long. Solely the CDR3 DNA is kept, with 51 bases framed from the first base. Here V drops 1 base and J drops 4 bases, and the junction holds 12 bases not matched to any gene. From a lookup of the germline V gene (reference sequence), CDR1 and CDR2 are WNHNN and SYGVQD. To note about this clone: Its binding antigen is unknown. No base quality information exists; no much larger clone differs at one position.

The CDR3 regions of human TCRbeta chains were analyzed by immunosequencing. Concerning the study's data processing: Repertoire TCRs were matched against a reference library of SARS-CoV-2-specific TCRs generated with the MIRA antigen-specificity platform. Breadth was defined as the fraction of unique TCRs that were SARS-CoV-2-associated. Depth was defined as the fraction of total T cells that were SARS-CoV-2-associated. Each spike-specific TCR was assigned to its reactive spike region and to a CD4 or CD8 class using the MIRA data. Log10-transformed breadth and depth values were compared by one-way ANOVA with Sidak's multiple comparisons tests. TCRdb mirrors the immuneACCESS table, restricted to in-frame sequences. Some clones are absent from its copies; in checked studies, under half trace to an unresolved V gene, and the reason for the others is unknown. V, J and clone size reflect that table, while D and trimming were determined from the DNA. This sample is represented by 70,000 to 80,000 clones; 75% to 90% of them were singletons. The ten most abundant clones make up about 2.4% of the sample.

Taken with the paper, the label for time point translates to: baseline before first vaccination. Vaccinee samples came from UK trials COV001 and COV002, including a single-blind randomized controlled phase 2/3 trial of AZD1222 (ChAdOx1 nCoV-19) in healthy adults. For TCRbeta chain sequencing, PBMC samples from trial participants were taken at day 0 and at day 28 after the second dose. The TCR sequence derives from an adult in good health. This material consisted of peripheral blood, taken on day 0 of AZD1222 vaccination. The chain uses TRBV10-1 and TRBJ2-7, with 8 bases in between that match TRBD1. The DNA sequence is as follows: TGCGCCAGCAGTGAGTACCGTATCGGACAGGGAGGTTACGAGCAGTACTTC. Translated, this is CASSEYRIGQGGYEQYF.